This T cell receptor (beta chain) stems from a study of regulatory T cells in long-lasting Graves disease. General observations from the study: In persistent patients, shared public clonotypes (2,741) outnumbered those in new patients (approximately 880). TCR diversity was lower in persistent than newly diagnosed Graves' disease.

Arm-PCR of CDR3 regions and iRepertoire HTBI primers were used to build TCR beta libraries. TCRdb re-called the multiplex PCR reads through MiXCR, storing one row per CDR3 protein. The sample carries around 400,000 distinct CDR3 sequences, around 16% recorded once. Described time point: newly diagnosed GD, antithyroid drugs for less than 3 months. The authors made the TCR library using RNA they extracted from PBMCs. About 9.1 milliliters of peripheral blood went into EDTA tubes. The CDR3 contains 12 residues. The V end lost 5 bases, the J end lost 7 bases, and 10 bases lay between the germline ends. Germline assignment: CDR1 MNHEY and CDR2 SVGEGT. This clonotype was observed at least ten times. What it binds is unknown.

The sample was peripheral blood mononuclear cells (PBMCs), taken at new diagnosis, from a patient treated with antithyroid drugs. The source of this sequence is a female donor with Graves disease. The V and J genes are TRBV6-2 or TRBV6-3 and TRBJ2-3, with a possible D match to TRBD1 (6 bases). DNA of the CDR3: TGTGCCAGCAGTCCACAGGGTTATACGCAGTATTTT. It specifies CASSPQGYTQYF.